A selection of T cell receptor beta chains follows, all from one sample in a study of PD-1 blockade in classical Hodgkin lymphoma. Sequencing used immunoSEQ multiplex PCR; TCRdb keeps in-frame clones, though not all of them. Among about 96,000 clones, about 92% were seen once, and the ten largest hold approximately 2%. Sequencing was performed on peripheral blood mononuclear cells (PBMCs), taken before the fourth cycle of nivolumab. The receptor set was obtained from a human donor with classical Hodgkin lymphoma. Each CDR3 is given with its conserved first and last residue. The D gene is left open where the match is weak. A clone size is listed for some rows: how often the clone was seen (once, few, many), or a class if it is expanded.

>NA|TRBV14|TRBJ2-7|TRBD2
CASSRLVGGTSYEQYF
TGTGCCAGCAGCCGCTTAGTGGGGGGGACCTCCTACGAGCAGTACTTC
>NA|TRBV21-1|TRBJ1-5|NA
CASSKGGQGSNQPQHF
TGTGCCAGCAGCAAAGGAGGACAGGGTAGCAATCAGCCCCAGCATTTT
>NA|TRBV2|TRBJ2-2|NA
CASTQEWAGELFF
TGTGCCAGCACACAGGAATGGGCCGGGGAGCTGTTTTTT
>NA|TRBV9|TRBJ1-3|NA
CASTRDGRNTIYF
TGTGCCAGCACAAGGGACGGCAGAAACACCATATATTTT
>NA|TRBV10-2|TRBJ2-7|TRBD2
CASQAWGGYYEQYF
TGCGCCAGTCAAGCTTGGGGAGGGTACTACGAGCAGTACTTC
>once|TRBV7-2|TRBJ2-5|TRBD1
CASRDRATWETQYF
TGTGCCAGCAGGGACAGGGCTACATGGGAGACCCAGTACTTC
>NA|TRBV18|TRBJ2-1|NA
CASSLTRDFNNEQFF
TGTGCCAGCTCACTAACCCGGGACTTCAACAATGAGCAGTTCTTC
>once|TRBV10-3|TRBJ2-1|TRBD2
CAISRAGADSSYNEQFF
TGTGCCATCAGTCGAGCGGGAGCCGACAGCTCCTACAATGAGCAGTTCTTC
>NA|TRBV10-3|TRBJ1-3|NA
CATATSGNTIYF
TGTGCCACGGCCACCTCTGGAAACACCATATATTTT
>NA|TRBV28|TRBJ1-2|TRBD1
CASSPGTGAYGYTF
TGTGCCAGCAGCCCTGGGACAGGGGCCTATGGCTACACCTTC
>NA|TRBV15|TRBJ2-1|TRBD1
CATSSRQGPYNEQFF
TGTGCCACCAGCAGCCGACAGGGACCCTACAATGAGCAGTTCTTC
>few|TRBV10-3|TRBJ1-2|NA
CAITPGGGYGYTF
TGTGCCATCACCCCCGGCGGGGGGTATGGCTACACCTTC
>NA|TRBV19|TRBJ1-1|NA
CASSPSVANTEAFF
TGTGCCAGTAGTCCCTCGGTGGCGAACACTGAAGCTTTCTTT
>NA|TRBV27|TRBJ2-7|NA
CASSLNEAYEQYF
TGTGCCAGCAGTTTAAACGAAGCCTACGAGCAGTACTTC
>once|TRBV28|TRBJ2-7|NA
CASSRNAPYEQYF
TGTGCCAGCAGTCGAAACGCCCCCTACGAGCAGTACTTC
>NA|TRBV30|TRBJ2-2|NA
CAWSVTGQTGELFF
TGTGCCTGGAGTGTAACAGGGCAAACCGGGGAGCTGTTTTTT
>NA|TRBV2|TRBJ2-7|NA
CASRDVNF
TGTGCCAGCCGGGACGTAAACTTC
>NA|TRBV7-9|TRBJ1-4|TRBD1
CASSYAGGGTNEKLFF
TGTGCCAGCAGCTATGCAGGGGGCGGAACTAATGAAAAACTGTTTTTT
>NA|TRBV9|TRBJ2-1|TRBD2
CASSAPSSGPDFNEQFF
TGTGCCAGCAGCGCCCCATCTAGCGGGCCCGACTTCAATGAGCAGTTCTTC
>NA|TRBV5-4|TRBJ2-7|NA
CASSLVGEHEQYF
TGTGCCAGCAGCTTGGTTGGGGAGCACGAGCAGTACTTC
>NA|TRBV27|TRBJ1-2|NA
CASSFGGIYGYTF
TGTGCCAGCAGTTTCGGGGGGATCTATGGCTACACCTTC
>NA|TRBV5-6|TRBJ2-7|NA
CASSLSDSRYYEQYF
TGTGCCAGCAGCTTGTCGGACAGCCGATACTACGAGCAGTACTTC
>NA|TRBV5-4|TRBJ1-4|NA
CASSLAGVREKLFF
TGTGCCAGCAGCTTGGCCGGGGTACGTGAAAAACTGTTTTTT
>NA|TRBV27|TRBJ2-7|NA
CASSSTPLYEQYF
TGTGCCAGCAGTTCCACGCCCTTGTACGAGCAGTACTTC
>NA|TRBV5-5|TRBJ2-6|NA
CASSPDSSGANVLTF
TGTGCCAGCAGCCCCGACAGCTCTGGGGCCAACGTCCTGACTTTC
>NA|TRBV2|TRBJ2-2|TRBD1
CVSSGTGGSVTGELFF
TGTGTCAGCAGTGGGACAGGGGGTAGTGTAACCGGGGAGCTGTTTTTT
>NA|TRBV28|TRBJ2-7|NA
CASKEGGQGFHEQYF
TGTGCCAGCAAGGAAGGGGGGCAGGGTTTTCACGAGCAGTACTTC
>once|TRBV28|TRBJ2-7|TRBD1
CASSLPTGGFDEQYF
TGTGCCAGCAGTTTACCGACAGGGGGCTTCGACGAGCAGTACTTC
>once|TRBV27|TRBJ2-7|NA
CASSLTASHYEQYF
TGTGCCAGCAGTTTAACGGCTTCCCACTACGAGCAGTACTTC
>once|TRBV27|TRBJ1-1|NA
CASSLKVNTEAFF
TGTGCCAGCAGTTTAAAAGTGAACACTGAAGCTTTCTTT
>NA|TRBV11-2|TRBJ2-3|TRBD2
CASSNRLAGDPSTDTQYF
TGTGCCAGCAGCAATCGACTAGCGGGAGACCCTAGCACAGATACGCAGTATTTT